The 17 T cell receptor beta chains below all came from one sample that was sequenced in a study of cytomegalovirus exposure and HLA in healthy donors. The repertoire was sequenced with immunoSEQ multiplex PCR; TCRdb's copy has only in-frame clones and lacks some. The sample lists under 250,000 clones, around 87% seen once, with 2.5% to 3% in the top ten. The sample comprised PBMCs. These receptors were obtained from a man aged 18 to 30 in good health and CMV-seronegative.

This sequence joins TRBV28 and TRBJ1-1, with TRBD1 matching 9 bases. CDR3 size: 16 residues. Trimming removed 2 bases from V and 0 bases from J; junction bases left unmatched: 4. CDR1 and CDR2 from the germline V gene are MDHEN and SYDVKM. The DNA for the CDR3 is TGTGCCAGCAGTTTAGGGACAGGGATCATGAACACTGAAGCTTTCTTT. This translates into CASSLGTGIMNTEAFF.

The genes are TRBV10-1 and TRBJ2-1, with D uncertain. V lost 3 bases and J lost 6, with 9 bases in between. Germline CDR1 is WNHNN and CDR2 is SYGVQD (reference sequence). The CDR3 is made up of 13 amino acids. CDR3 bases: TGCGCCAGCAGTGAAACTTTCGGCAATGAGCAGTTCTTC. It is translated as CASSETFGNEQFF.

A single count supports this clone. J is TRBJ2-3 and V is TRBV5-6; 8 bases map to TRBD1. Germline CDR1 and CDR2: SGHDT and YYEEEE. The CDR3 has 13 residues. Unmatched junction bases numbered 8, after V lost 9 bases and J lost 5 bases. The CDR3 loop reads CATGQGLGDTQYF. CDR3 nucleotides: TGTGCCACCGGACAGGGTCTCGGAGATACGCAGTATTTT.

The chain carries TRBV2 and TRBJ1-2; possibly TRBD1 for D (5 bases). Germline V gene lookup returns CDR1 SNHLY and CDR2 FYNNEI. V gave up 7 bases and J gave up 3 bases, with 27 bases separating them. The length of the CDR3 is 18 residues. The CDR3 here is CASTKLRAGKLQDYGYTF. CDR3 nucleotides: TGTGCCAGCACTAAACTTAGGGCAGGGAAACTTCAAGACTATGGCTACACCTTC.

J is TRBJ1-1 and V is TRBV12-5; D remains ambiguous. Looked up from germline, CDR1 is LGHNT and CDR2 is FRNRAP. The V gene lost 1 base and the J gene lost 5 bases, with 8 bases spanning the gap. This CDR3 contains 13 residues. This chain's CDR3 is CASGLETGTEAFF. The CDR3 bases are TGTGCTAGTGGTTTGGAGACTGGAACTGAAGCTTTCTTT.

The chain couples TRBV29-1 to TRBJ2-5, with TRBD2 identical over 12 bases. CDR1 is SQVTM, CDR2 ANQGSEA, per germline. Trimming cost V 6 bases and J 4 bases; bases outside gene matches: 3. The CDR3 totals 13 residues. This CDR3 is CSVGLAGGETQYF. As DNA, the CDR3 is TGCAGCGTGGGACTAGCGGGTGGAGAGACCCAGTACTTC. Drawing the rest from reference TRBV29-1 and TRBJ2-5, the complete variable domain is SAVISQKPSRDICQRGTSLTIQCQVDSQVTMMFWYRQQPGQSLTLIATANQGSEATYESGFVIDKFPISRPNLTFSTLTVSNMSPEDSSIYLCSVGLAGGETQYFGPGTRLLVL.

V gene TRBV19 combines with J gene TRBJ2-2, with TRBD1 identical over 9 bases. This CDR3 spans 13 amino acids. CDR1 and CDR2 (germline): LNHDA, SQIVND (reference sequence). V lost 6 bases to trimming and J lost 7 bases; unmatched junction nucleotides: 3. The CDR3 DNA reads TGTGCCAGTAGGGGACAGGGAAACGGGGAGCTGTTTTTT. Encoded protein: CASRGQGNGELFF.

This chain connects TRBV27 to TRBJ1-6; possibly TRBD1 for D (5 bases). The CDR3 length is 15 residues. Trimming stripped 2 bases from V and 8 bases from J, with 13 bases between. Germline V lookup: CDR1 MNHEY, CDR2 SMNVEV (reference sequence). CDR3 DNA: TGTGCCAGCAGTTTAGGAATTACAGGTTATTCACCCCTCCACTTT. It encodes CASSLGITGYSPLHF.

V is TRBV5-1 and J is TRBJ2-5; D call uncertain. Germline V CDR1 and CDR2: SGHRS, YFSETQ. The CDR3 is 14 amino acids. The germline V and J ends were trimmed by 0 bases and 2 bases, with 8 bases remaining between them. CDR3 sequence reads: CASSLGAIQETQYF. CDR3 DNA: TGCGCCAGCAGCTTGGGGGCGATACAAGAGACCCAGTACTTC.

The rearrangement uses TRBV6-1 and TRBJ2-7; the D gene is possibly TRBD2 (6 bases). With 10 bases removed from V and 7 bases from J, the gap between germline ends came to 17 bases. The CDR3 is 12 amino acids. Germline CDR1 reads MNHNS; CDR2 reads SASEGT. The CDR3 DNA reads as TGTGCCACCCTAGCGTTCTCCTGGGAGCAGTACTTC. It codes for CATLAFSWEQYF.

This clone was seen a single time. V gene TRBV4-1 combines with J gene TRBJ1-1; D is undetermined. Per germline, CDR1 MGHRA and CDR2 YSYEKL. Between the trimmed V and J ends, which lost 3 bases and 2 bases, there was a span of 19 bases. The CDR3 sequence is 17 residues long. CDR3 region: CASSQASLRGLNTEAFF. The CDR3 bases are TGCGCCAGCAGCCAGGCCTCCCTTAGAGGACTCAACACTGAAGCTTTCTTT.

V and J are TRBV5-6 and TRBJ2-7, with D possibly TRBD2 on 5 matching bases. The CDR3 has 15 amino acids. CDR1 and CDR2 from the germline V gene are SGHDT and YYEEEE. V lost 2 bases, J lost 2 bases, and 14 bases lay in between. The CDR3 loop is CASSLRFSGAYEQYF. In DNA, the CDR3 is TGTGCCAGCAGCTTAAGGTTCAGCGGAGCCTACGAGCAGTACTTC. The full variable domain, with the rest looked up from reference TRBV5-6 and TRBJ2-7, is DAGVTQSPTHLIKTRGQQVTLRCSPKSGHDTVSWYQQALGQGPQFIFQYYEEEERQRGNFPDRFSGHQFPNYSSELNVNALLLGDSALYLCASSLRFSGAYEQYFGPGTRLTVT.

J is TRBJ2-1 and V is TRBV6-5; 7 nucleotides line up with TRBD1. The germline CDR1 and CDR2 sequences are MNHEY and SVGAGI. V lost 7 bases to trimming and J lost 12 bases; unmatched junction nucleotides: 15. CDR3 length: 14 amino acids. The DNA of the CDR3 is TGTGCCAGCAACCGAGGGGGCCCTCAAGGACGGCAGTTCTTC. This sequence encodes CASNRGGPQGRQFF.

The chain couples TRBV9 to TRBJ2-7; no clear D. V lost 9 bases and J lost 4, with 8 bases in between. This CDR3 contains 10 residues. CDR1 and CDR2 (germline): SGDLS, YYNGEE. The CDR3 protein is CATQNYEQYF. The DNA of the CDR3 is TGTGCCACGCAGAATTACGAGCAGTACTTC.

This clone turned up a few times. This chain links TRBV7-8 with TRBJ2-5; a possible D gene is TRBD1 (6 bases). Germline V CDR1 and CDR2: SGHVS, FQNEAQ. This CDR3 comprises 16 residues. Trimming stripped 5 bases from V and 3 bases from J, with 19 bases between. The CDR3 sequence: CASSPAYRDKKETQYF. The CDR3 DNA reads TGTGCCAGCAGCCCAGCATACCGGGACAAGAAAGAGACCCAGTACTTC. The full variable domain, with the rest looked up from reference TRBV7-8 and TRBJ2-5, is GAGVSQSPRYKVAKRGQDVALRCDPISGHVSLFWYQQALGQGPEFLTYFQNEAQLDKSGLPSDRFFAERPEGSVSTLKIQRTQQEDSAVYLCASSPAYRDKKETQYFGPGTRLLVL.

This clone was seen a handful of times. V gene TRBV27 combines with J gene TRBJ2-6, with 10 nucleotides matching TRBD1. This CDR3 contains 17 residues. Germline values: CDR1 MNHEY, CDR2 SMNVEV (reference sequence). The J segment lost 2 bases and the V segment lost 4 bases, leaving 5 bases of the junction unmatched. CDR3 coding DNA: TGTGCCAGCAGTTCATGGACAGGGGGGGCTGGGGCCAACGTCCTGACTTTC. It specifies CASSSWTGGAGANVLTF. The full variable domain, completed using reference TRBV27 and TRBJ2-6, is EAQVTQNPRYLITVTGKKLTVTCSQNMNHEYMSWYRQDPGLGLRQIYYSMNVEVTDKGDVPEGYKVSRKEKRNFPLILESPSPNQTSLYFCASSSWTGGAGANVLTFGAGSRLTVL.

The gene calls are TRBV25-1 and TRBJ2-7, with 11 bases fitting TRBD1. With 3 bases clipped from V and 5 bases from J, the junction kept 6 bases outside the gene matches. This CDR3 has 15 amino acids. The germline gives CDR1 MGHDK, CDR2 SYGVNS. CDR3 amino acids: CASSDGTGGWNEQYF. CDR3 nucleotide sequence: TGTGCCAGCAGTGATGGGACAGGGGGTTGGAACGAGCAGTACTTC.